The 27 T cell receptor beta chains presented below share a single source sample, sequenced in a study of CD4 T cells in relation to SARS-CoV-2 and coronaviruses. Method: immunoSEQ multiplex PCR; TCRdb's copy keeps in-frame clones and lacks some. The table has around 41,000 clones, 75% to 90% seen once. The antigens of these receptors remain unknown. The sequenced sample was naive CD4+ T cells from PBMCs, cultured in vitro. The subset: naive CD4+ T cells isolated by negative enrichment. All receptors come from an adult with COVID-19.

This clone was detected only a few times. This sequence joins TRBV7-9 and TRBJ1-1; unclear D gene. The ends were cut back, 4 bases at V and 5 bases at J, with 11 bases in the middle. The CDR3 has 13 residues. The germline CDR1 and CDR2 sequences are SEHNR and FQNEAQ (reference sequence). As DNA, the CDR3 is TGTGCCAGCAGCTCCCAGCGGGGAACTGAAGCTTTCTTT. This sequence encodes CASSSQRGTEAFF.

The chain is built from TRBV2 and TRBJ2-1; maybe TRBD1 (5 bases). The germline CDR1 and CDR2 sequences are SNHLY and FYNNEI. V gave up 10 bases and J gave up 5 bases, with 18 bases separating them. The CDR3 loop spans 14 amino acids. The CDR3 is CATKRGSKDNEQFF. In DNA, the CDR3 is TGTGCCACCAAAAGGGGCAGTAAGGACAATGAGCAGTTCTTC.

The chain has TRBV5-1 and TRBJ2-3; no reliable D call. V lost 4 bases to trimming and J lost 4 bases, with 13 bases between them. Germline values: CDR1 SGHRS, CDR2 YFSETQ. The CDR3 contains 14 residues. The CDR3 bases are TGCGCCAGCAGCGGGGTCTGGGTGTCAGATACGCAGTATTTT. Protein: CASSGVWVSDTQYF.

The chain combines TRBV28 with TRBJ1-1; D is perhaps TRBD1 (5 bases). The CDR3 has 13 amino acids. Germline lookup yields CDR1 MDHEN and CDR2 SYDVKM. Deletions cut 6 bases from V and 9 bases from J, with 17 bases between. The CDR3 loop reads CASRENQGSKAFF. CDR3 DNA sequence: TGTGCCAGCAGGGAAAATCAGGGATCCAAAGCTTTCTTT.

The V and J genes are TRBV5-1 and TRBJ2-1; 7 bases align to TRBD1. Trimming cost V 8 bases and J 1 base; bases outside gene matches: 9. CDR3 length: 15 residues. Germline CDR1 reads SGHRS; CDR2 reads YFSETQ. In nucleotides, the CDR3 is TGCGCCAGTAGACAGGGCCCCACTTCCTACAATGAGCAGTTCTTC. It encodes CASRQGPTSYNEQFF.

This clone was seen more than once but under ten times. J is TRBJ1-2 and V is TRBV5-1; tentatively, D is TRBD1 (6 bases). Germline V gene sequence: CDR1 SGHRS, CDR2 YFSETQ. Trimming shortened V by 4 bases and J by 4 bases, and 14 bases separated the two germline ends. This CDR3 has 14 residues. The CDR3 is CASSVQGPSYGYTF. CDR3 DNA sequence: TGCGCCAGCAGCGTACAGGGCCCATCCTATGGCTACACCTTC.

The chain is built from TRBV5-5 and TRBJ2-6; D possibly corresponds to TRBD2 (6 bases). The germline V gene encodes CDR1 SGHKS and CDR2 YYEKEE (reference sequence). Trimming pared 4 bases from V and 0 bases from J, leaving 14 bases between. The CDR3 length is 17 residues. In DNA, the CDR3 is TGTGCCAGCAGCCCCGGGGGACTGAGCTCTGGGGCCAACGTCCTGACTTTC. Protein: CASSPGGLSSGANVLTF.

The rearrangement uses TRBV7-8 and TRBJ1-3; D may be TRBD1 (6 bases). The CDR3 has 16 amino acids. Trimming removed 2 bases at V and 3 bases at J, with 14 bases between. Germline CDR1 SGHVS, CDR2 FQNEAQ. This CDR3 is CASSLIRGAGGNTIYF. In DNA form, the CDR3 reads TGTGCCAGCAGCTTAATACGGGGGGCGGGTGGAAACACCATATATTTT.

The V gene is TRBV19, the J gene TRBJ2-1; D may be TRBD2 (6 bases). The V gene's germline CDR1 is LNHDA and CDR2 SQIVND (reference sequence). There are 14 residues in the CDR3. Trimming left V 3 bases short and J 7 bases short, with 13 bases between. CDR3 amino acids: CASSIGTASNEQFF. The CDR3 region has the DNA TGTGCCAGTAGTATCGGGACTGCTTCAAATGAGCAGTTCTTC.

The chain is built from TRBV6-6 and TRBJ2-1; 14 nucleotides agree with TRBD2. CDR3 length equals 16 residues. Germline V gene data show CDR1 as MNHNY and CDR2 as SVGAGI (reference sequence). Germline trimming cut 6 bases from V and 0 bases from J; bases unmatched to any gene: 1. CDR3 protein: CASRGTSGSSYNEQFF. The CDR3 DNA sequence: TGTGCCAGCAGGGGGACTAGCGGGAGCTCCTACAATGAGCAGTTCTTC.

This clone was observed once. The CDR3 DNA follows: TGTGCCAGCTCCCAGGATGCGGGCACCGGGGAGCTGTTTTTT. It is translated as CASSQDAGTGELFF. The chain couples TRBV18 to TRBJ2-2; D perhaps matches TRBD2 (5 bases). V was clipped by 6 bases and J by 4 bases, with 12 bases between them. The CDR3 is 14 residues long. Germline V gene lookup returns CDR1 KGHSH and CDR2 LQKENI.

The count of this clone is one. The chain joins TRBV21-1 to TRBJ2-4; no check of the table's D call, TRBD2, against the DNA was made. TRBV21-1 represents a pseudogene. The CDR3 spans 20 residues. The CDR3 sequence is CARNALPPGGSSVTKNIQYF. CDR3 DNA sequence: TGTGCCAGAAACGCCCTCCCCCCTGGCGGGAGTAGTGTGACCAAAAACATTCAGTACTTC.

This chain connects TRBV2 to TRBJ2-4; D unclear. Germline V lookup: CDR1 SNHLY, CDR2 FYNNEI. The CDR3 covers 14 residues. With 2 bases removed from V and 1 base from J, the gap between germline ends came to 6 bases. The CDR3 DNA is TGTGCCAGCAGTGAACTGCAGGCCAAAAACATTCAGTACTTC. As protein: CASSELQAKNIQYF.

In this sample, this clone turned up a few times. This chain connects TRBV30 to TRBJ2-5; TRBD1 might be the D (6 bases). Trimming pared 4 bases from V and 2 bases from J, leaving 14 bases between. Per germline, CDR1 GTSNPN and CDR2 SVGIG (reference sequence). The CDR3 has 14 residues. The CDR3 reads CAWTYGQIQETQYF. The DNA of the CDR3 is TGTGCCTGGACATACGGACAGATTCAAGAGACCCAGTACTTC.

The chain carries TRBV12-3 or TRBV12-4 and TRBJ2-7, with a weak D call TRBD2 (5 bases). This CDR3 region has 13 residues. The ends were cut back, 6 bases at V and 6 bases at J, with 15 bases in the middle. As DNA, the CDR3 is TGTGCCAGCAGCCCGAGGGTAGGAGCCGAGCAGTACTTC. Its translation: CASSPRVGAEQYF.

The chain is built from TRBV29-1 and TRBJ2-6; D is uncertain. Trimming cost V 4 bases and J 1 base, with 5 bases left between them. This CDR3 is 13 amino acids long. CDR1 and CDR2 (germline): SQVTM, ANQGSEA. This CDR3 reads CSVAPSGANVLTF. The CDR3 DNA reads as TGCAGCGTTGCCCCGTCTGGGGCCAACGTCCTGACTTTC.

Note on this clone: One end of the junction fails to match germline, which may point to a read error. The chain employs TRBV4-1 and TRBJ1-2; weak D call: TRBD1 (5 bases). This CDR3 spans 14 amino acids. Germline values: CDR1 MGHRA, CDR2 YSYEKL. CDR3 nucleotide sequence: TGCGCCAGCAGCCTGCGAAGCGGGGGGGGATCCCACCTCTTC. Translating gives CASSLRSGGGSHLF.

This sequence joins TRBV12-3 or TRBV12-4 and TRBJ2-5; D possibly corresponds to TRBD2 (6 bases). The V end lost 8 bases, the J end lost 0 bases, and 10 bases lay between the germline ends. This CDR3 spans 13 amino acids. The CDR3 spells CASRAGYQETQYF. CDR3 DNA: TGTGCCAGCCGTGCGGGGTACCAAGAGACCCAGTACTTC.

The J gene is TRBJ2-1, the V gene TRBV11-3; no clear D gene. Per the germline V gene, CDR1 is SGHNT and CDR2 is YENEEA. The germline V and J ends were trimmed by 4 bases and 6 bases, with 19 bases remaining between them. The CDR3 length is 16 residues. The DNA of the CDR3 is TGTGCCAGCAGCTCATCCTCGGGCAGGCCTTTCAATGAGCAGTTCTTC. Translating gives CASSSSSGRPFNEQFF.

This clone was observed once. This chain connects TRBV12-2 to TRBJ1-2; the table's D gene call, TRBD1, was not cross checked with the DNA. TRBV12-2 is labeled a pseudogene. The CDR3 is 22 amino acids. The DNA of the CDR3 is TGTGCAAGTCGGGGATCTCCGAGATTGAGATGGGACAGGGCTTCCGATTACTATGGCTACACCTTC. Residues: CASRGSPRLRWDRASDYYGYTF.

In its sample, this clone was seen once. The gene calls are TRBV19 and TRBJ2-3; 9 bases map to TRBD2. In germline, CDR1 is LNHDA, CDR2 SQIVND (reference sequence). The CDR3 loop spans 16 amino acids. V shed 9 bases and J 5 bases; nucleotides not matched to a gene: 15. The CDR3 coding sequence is TGTGCCAGCAACCCGGGACTAGCATATATAGGAGATACGCAGTATTTT. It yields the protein CASNPGLAYIGDTQYF.

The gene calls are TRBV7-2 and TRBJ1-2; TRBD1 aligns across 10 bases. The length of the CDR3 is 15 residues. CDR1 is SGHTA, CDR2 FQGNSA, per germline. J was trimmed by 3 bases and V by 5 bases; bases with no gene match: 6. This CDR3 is CASSPRQGADYGYTF. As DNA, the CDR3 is TGTGCCAGCAGCCCCAGACAGGGGGCGGACTATGGCTACACCTTC.

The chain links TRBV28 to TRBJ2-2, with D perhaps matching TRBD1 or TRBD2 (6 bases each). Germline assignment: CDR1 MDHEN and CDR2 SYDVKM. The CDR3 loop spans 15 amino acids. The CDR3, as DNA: TGTGCAGGGGGAAGCGGGCAGGGGAGTCCCGGGGAGCTGTTTTTT. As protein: CAGGSGQGSPGELFF.

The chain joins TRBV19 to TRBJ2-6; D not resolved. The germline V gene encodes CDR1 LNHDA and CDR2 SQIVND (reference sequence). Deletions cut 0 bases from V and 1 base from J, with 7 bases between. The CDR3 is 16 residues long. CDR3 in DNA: TGTGCCAGTAGTATAGATCGATCGTCTGGGGCCAACGTCCTGACTTTC. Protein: CASSIDRSSGANVLTF. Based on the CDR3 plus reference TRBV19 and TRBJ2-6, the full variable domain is DGGITQSPKYLFRKEGQNVTLSCEQNLNHDAMYWYRQDPGQGLRLIYYSQIVNDFQKGDIAEGYSVSREKKESFPLTVTSAQKNPTAFYLCASSIDRSSGANVLTFGAGSRLTVL.

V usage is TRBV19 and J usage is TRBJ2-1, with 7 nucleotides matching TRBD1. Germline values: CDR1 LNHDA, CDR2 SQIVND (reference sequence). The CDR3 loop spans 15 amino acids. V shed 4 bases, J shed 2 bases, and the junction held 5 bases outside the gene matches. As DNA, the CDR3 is TGTGCCAGTAGTAACAGACAGGGACCCTACAATGAGCAGTTCTTC. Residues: CASSNRQGPYNEQFF.

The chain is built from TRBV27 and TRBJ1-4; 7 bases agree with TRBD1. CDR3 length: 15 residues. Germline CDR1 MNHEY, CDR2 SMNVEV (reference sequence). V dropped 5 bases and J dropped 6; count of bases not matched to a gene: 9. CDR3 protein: CASSPRTGQYEKLFF. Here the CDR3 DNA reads TGTGCCAGCAGTCCACGGACAGGACAATATGAAAAACTGTTTTTT.

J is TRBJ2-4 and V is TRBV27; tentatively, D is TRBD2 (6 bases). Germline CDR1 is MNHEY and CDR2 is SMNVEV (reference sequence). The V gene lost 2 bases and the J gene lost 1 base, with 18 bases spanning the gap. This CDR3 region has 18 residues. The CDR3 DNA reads TGTGCCAGCAGTTTAGAGAAGGGCGGGATAGAGGCCAAAAACATTCAGTACTTC. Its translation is CASSLEKGGIEAKNIQYF.